This TCR beta chain was recovered during a study of blood T cell repertoires in COVID-19. The CDR3 runs 11 residues. In germline, CDR1 is SQVTM, CDR2 ANQGSEA. V was shortened by 5 bases and J by 4 bases, with 7 bases between the two germline ends. This clone has just one count. Generated by immunoSEQ multiplex PCR, the TCRdb table keeps only in-frame clones and is missing some. The table lists about 47,000 clones, around 90% of them singletons, with 3% to 3.5% in the top ten. The clonotype originates from a man aged 50 to 59 with active COVID-19. The sample consisted of peripheral blood. The chain employs TRBV29-1 and TRBJ2-3; no clear D. The CDR3 region is CSVINPDTQYF. CDR3 nucleotides: TGCAGCGTTATTAATCCAGATACGCAGTATTTT.